Below, 5 T cell receptor beta chains from the same sample are listed, as sequenced in a study of OX40 agonist ivuxolimab in advanced cancers. The assay was immunoSEQ multiplex PCR, and TCRdb's table has in-frame clones only and misses some. The sample lists 45,000 or so clones; 88% were seen once. The sample consisted of CD4+ or CD8+ T cells sorted from blood, taken in a trial of the OX40 agonist ivuxolimab. The receptors come from an adult with an advanced solid tumor such as melanoma, head and neck, liver or kidney cancer.

The CDR3 reads CASRGGLAGGGRRNEQFF. The CDR3 region has the DNA TGTGCCAGCAGGGGGGGGCTAGCGGGAGGGGGAAGGAGGAATGAGCAGTTCTTC. The rearrangement uses TRBV27 and TRBJ2-1, with TRBD2 identical over 12 bases. The CDR3 is 18 residues long. From germline, CDR1 is MNHEY and CDR2 SMNVEV (reference sequence). The junction had 16 bases not matched to a gene; V was cut back by 6 bases and J by 7 bases.

The rearrangement links TRBV29-1 to TRBJ2-3, with 8 positions matching TRBD2. Germline V gene sequence: CDR1 SQVTM, CDR2 ANQGSEA. CDR3 length: 14 amino acids. V was pared by 8 bases and J by 4 bases, with 11 bases of the junction left unmatched. As DNA, the CDR3 is TGCAGCACTAGCGGTAGAGGCGGGTCAGATACGCAGTATTTT. It yields the protein CSTSGRGGSDTQYF.

This chain links TRBV30 with TRBJ2-3, with D hard to call. Looked up from germline, CDR1 is GTSNPN and CDR2 is SVGIG (reference sequence). Between the trimmed V and J ends, which lost 0 bases and 1 base, there was a span of 11 bases. The CDR3 is made up of 15 amino acids. In nucleotides, the CDR3 is TGTGCCTGGAGTGTTGGGGTCGAGGGCACAGATACGCAGTATTTT. Protein sequence: CAWSVGVEGTDTQYF.

CDR3 loop: CASSLQLLGWTDTQYF. The DNA for the CDR3 is TGTGCCAGCAGCTTACAACTTTTAGGGTGGACAGATACGCAGTATTTT. The gene calls are TRBV7-6 and TRBJ2-3; D ambiguous. V dropped 2 bases and J dropped 3 bases, with 15 bases sitting between them. This CDR3 is built from 16 residues. The V gene's germline CDR1 is SGHVS and CDR2 FNYEAQ.

The V call is TRBV9, the J call TRBJ2-3; D may be TRBD2 (5 bases). Between the trimmed V and J ends, which lost 3 bases and 0 bases, there was a span of 11 bases. CDR3 size: 15 residues. Germline V gene lookup returns CDR1 SGDLS and CDR2 YYNGEE. The CDR3 here is CASSARGSSTDTQYF. The CDR3 nucleotides read TGTGCCAGCAGCGCCAGAGGGAGTAGCACAGATACGCAGTATTTT.